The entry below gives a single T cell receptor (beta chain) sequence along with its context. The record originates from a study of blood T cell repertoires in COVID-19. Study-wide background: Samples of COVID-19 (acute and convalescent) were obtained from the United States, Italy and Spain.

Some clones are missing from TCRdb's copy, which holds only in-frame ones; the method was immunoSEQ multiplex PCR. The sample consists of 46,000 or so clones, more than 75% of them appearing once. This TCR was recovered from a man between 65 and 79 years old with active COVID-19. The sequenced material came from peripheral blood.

CDR3 in amino acids: CASRDPGRGTEAFF. The CDR3 coding sequence is TGTGCCAGCAGGGACCCAGGGAGGGGGACTGAAGCTTTCTTT. The V gene is TRBV6-5, the J gene TRBJ1-1; possible D gene TRBD1, 6 bases. The CDR3 spans 14 residues. Germline values: CDR1 MNHEY, CDR2 SVGAGI. The V and J ends lost 6 bases and 5 bases respectively, with 16 bases between them.